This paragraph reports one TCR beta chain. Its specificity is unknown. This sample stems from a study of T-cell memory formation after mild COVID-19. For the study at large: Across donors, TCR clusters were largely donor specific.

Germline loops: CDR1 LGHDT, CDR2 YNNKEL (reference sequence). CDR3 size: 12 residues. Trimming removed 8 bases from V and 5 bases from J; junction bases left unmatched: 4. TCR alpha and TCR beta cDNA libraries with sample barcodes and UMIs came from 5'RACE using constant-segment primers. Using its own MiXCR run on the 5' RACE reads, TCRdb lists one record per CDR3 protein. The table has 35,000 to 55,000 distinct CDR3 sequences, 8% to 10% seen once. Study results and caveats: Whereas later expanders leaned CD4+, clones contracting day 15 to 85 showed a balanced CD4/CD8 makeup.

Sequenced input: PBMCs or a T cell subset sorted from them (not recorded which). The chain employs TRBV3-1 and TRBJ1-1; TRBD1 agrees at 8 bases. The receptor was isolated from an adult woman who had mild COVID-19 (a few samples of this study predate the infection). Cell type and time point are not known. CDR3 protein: CASRRTGTEAFF. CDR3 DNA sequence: TGTGCCAGCCGACGGACAGGGACTGAAGCTTTCTTT.